This T cell receptor beta chain was obtained from a study of T cells after yellow fever vaccination. Whole-study context: SMART-Seq v4 Ultra Low Input served to prepare low-cell-number fractions.

Findings of the study overall: Contaminants from the bulk population, in the form of abundant clonotypes, could be found in FACS-sorted repertoires. Once the booster was given, most primary-vaccination clones reappeared, at 95% to 98% for CD4 and approximately 88% for CD8.

Using its own MiXCR run on the 5' RACE reads, TCRdb lists one record per CDR3 protein. The data show a few hundred thousand distinct CDR3 sequences, roughly 7% seen once. CDR3 length: 14 residues. Trimming stripped 2 bases from V and 5 bases from J, with 9 bases between. In germline, CDR1 is WSHSY, CDR2 SAAADI. This clonotype came up a few times. As yet, its antigen is unknown. The rearrangement joins TRBV10-2 to TRBJ2-2, with D maybe TRBD1 (6 bases). The sample consisted of PBMCs, taken approximately 47 days after the first yellow fever vaccination. The receptor comes from a man aged 18 to 29 who received the YFV17D yellow fever vaccine. The CDR3 reads CASSEGQRTGELFF. The CDR3 DNA is TGCGCCAGCAGTGAGGGACAGAGGACCGGGGAGCTGTTTTTT.